This T cell receptor beta chain was profiled in a study of T cells after posttransplantation cyclophosphamide (dated by TCRdb to 2016 to 2017). Regarding the research as a whole: The study tracked T cell repertoire reconstitution by TRB sequencing after myeloablative bone marrow transplantation using posttransplantation cyclophosphamide as GVHD prophylaxis. Public TRB sequences were searched against a database of over 3,500 sequences associated with responses to pathogens, tumor antigens, self-antigens and alloantigens. Blood from all 35 or so PTCy patients who had 1-year posttransplant specimens underwent TRB sequencing. Up to roughly 3 additional blood samples from 2 to 5.2 years after transplant were also TRB-sequenced in 3 patients, as was pretransplant blood from a handful of patients. Antigen receptor sequencing was done on samples from 35 PTCy-treated patients and from around 15 related bone marrow donors of those patients. Because TRA and TRB clonality correlated tightly in 9 samples, later TCR analyses were limited to TRB. The paper's findings and limits, for the study overall: Across roughly 40 patients, recipient CMV seropositivity and CMV reactivation were highly associated with TRB clonality; PTCy diversity was similar to CNI/methotrexate controls. Donor-recipient similarity was low at 1-2 months but increased during the first year, and donor CD8+ memory clones often dominated later blood repertoires. The TRB repertoires of T cells infiltrating skin or the GI tract showed only limited overlap with the TRB repertoires found in blood.

TRB sequencing used genomic DNA with the immunoSEQ assay at survey resolution or the hsTCRB kit. The paper's processing steps were these. Initial read processing used immunoSEQ software, and repertoire analyses used the LymphoSeq R package. Clonality was computed as 1 minus normalized Shannon entropy; Gini coefficient was also calculated for each TRB dataset. Phenotypes of unsorted samples were inferred by mapping TRB sequences from sorted subsets of the recipient or donor onto the same recipient's unsorted samples. Not all clones reach the TCRdb copy of this immuneACCESS table, which keeps in-frame sequences only. Checked studies attribute under half of the gap to unresolved V genes and leave the rest unexplained. The V and J calls and clone size are taken from that table; D and trimming were inferred from the DNA. The sample data list tens of thousands of clones, and 90% to 95% of these were observed just once. Together, the top ten hold approximately 2.9% of the sample.

Regarding this clone: The antigen this receptor binds is unknown. Per-base qualities were not stored, and no clone one base away is much larger.

Related bone marrow donors provided peripheral blood samples on the day of marrow donation. Peripheral blood and bone marrow mononuclear cells were isolated by Ficoll-Hypaque density centrifugation and were cryopreserved. From its cysteine to its phenylalanine, the CDR3 spans 17 amino acids. Only CDR3 DNA remains: 51 bases, in frame from the first base. Germline trimming amounts to 6 bases on V and 3 bases on J, with 10 as the count of junction bases outside the gene matches. CDR1 is given as SEHNR and CDR2 as FQNEAQ, both from the germline V gene (reference sequence). Sequenced sample: PBMCs. The sequence came from a woman aged 30 to 39 in good health and a related stem cell transplant donor. This chain joins TRBV7-9 to TRBJ2-1, with 11 junctional bases fitting TRBD2. The bases read TGTGCCAGCAGTCCTCGGGGGCTAGCGGGGGGCTACAATGAGCAGTTCTTC. Translated, it reads CASSPRGLAGGYNEQFF.